This T cell receptor beta chain was documented in a study of immune evolution from preneoplasia to lung adenocarcinoma. H&E slides confirmed each diagnosis, reviewed by two pathologists independently. Using immunoSEQ multiplex PCR, the repertoire was profiled, and TCRdb retains in-frame clones only, with some absent. The sample contains some 37,000 clones, 65% to 75% of which appear only once. For this clone: The antigen is not known.

Overall study results and limits: Later-stage lesions seemingly showed higher T cell density and diversity than normal lung. Top clone frequencies peaked in normal lung, apparently declining through invasive adenocarcinoma.

From germline, CDR1 is MDHEN and CDR2 SYDVKM. This CDR3 comprises 17 residues. With 7 bases clipped from V and 6 bases from J, the junction kept 16 bases outside the gene matches. The sample taken for sequencing was FFPE invasive lung adenocarcinoma tissue. The TCR sequence derives from a person aged 55 to 70 with lung adenocarcinoma. The chain is built from TRBV28 and TRBJ2-2; 8 positions match TRBD1. CDR3 DNA sequence: TGTGCCAGCACCAAAGCGGACGGACAGGGAAGTTCCGGGGAGCTGTTTTTT. Translating gives CASTKADGQGSSGELFF.